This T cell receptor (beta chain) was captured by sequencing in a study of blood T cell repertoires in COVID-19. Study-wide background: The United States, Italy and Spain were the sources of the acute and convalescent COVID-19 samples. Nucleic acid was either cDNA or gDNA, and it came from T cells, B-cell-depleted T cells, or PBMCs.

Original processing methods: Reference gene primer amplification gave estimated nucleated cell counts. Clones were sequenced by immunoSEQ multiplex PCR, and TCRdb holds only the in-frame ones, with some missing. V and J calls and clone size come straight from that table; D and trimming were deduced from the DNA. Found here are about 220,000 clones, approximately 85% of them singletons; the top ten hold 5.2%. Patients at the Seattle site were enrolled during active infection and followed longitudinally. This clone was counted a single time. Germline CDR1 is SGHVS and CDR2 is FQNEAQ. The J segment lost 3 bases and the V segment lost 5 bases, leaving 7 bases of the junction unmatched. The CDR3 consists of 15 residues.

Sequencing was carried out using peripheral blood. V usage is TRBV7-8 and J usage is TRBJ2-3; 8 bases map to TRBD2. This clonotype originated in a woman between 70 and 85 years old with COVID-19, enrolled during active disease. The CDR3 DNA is TGTGCCAGCAGCCAGCGGGAGAGGAGAACAGATACGCAGTATTTT. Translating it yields CASSQRERRTDTQYF.